This T cell receptor (beta chain) was identified during a study of human T cells and chemical hapten exposure (dated by TCRdb to the early 2020s). Study-wide context: Libraries were combined into a pool for sequencing, and differences in TCR yield between samples came mainly from small differences in library volumes within the pool. This study followed changes in the peripheral blood TCR repertoire in vivo during primary and secondary sensitization of alopecia patients to the hapten diphenylcyclopropenone (DPC). From each blood RNA sample, both TCR alpha and TCR beta chains were sequenced. What the work shows at the level of the full study, not this receptor alone: Repeated subsampling changed both the strength of the expansion versus patch-test correlation and the threshold at which the correlation became significant. No change with DPC sensitization was found in the number of TCRs above 1 in 1000 frequency, and no evidence of global repertoire structure alterations was found.

The CDR3 runs 17 residues from the cysteine to the phenylalanine. Here the CDR3 DNA is all that survives: 51 bases in frame from base 1. V trim: 7 bases; J trim: 6 bases; unmatched bases: 20. In the germline V gene, CDR1 corresponds to MNHEY and CDR2 to SVGEGT. Ten or more counts support this clonotype. Its cognate antigen has yet to be identified. Base qualities are not at hand, and no much larger clone is one base apart. Library preparation was by RACE. The sequencing machine was a NextSeq 500. During library preparation, unique molecular identifiers were attached to individual cDNA molecules so that TCRs could be counted quantitatively and reproducibly. Processing in the source paper ran as follows. A median of about 89,000 TCRs per sample was observed, with a range of about 23,224 to 690,600. V, J and CDR3 annotation of the TCR reads was carried out using the Decombinator software suite. Every sample was subsampled to the same number of TCRs (28,000) for the PS versus PT1 abundance plots. Expanded TCRs were defined as absent before sensitization and observed at least eight times at the 2-week time point. The raw public reads went through TCRdb reprocessing: fastp at Q25, MiXCR clone calling, in-frame beta chains kept. Each entry is one CDR3 protein sequence, shown with its most common DNA and genes. The V and J calls and clone size are TCRdb's, not the authors'. The sample contains some 78,000 distinct CDR3 sequences, approximately 8% of them found a single time. Of the sample, around 1.6% falls within the top ten clones.

The time point label, as the study defines it: healthy volunteer bleed at 6 weeks. Total RNA was extracted from unfractionated whole blood collected in Tempus Blood RNA tubes. Four to six healthy volunteers were used as TCR sequencing controls and were bled at day 0, 2 weeks and 6 weeks. The chain joins TRBV6-2 or TRBV6-3 to TRBJ1-1; 7 central bases correspond to TRBD1. The sample comprised whole blood. This TCR was recovered from a male donor in good health. Some clones in this sample may be carry-over from other donors' samples. The CDR3 loop reads CASTNRQGPMREAEAFF. The DNA sequence is as follows: TGTGCCAGCACCAACCGACAGGGTCCTATGAGAGAGGCTGAAGCTTTCTTT.